The 14 T cell receptor beta chains below were found in one sample sequenced in a study of cytomegalovirus exposure and HLA in healthy donors. The primer mix had 60 Vbeta and 13 Jbeta primers. Libraries were prepared by immunoSEQ multiplex PCR; TCRdb keeps only in-frame clonotypes and omits some of them. The table shows about 180,000 clones, with more than 70% occurring only once. Sequences were obtained from PBMCs. The receptor set was obtained from a girl under 18 in good health and CMV-seropositive.

The count of this clone is one. J is TRBJ2-6 and V is TRBV19, with unresolved D. V was trimmed by 6 bases and J by 0 bases, leaving 3 bases between them. The CDR3 runs to 13 residues. Germline values: CDR1 LNHDA, CDR2 SQIVND (reference sequence). The CDR3 loop is CASRASGANVLTF. The DNA of the CDR3 is TGTGCCAGTAGAGCCTCTGGGGCCAACGTCCTGACTTTC.

This clone was found a few times. This chain connects TRBV5-4 to TRBJ2-6, with a tentative D call TRBD1 (6 bases). Trimming shortened V by 5 bases and J by 2 bases, and 11 bases separated the two germline ends. The CDR3 contains 15 residues. Germline V gives CDR1 SGHNT, CDR2 YYREEE (reference sequence). This chain's CDR3 is CASRIQGPGANVLTF. The CDR3 DNA reads as TGTGCCAGCAGGATACAGGGACCTGGGGCCAACGTCCTGACTTTC.

This chain joins TRBV10-1 and TRBJ1-1; possibly TRBD1 for D (6 bases). CDR1 is WNHNN and CDR2 is SYGVQD in the germline V gene (reference sequence). The CDR3 totals 14 residues. Trimming took 6 bases from V and 0 from J, leaving 11 bases between them. Here the CDR3 DNA reads TGCGCCAGCAGCTTTGACAGGTTGAACACTGAAGCTTTCTTT. Translating it yields CASSFDRLNTEAFF.

The chain links TRBV19 to TRBJ1-2; D gene ambiguous. The CDR3 is 15 amino acids. Germline CDR1 is LNHDA and CDR2 is SQIVND (reference sequence). V lost 3 bases, J lost 4 bases, and 15 bases lay in between. For the CDR3, the DNA is TGTGCCAGTAGTATTGGGAGGGAATTGGGCTATGGCTACACCTTC. Its translation: CASSIGRELGYGYTF.

This chain uses TRBV15 with TRBJ2-7; TRBD2 is a possible D gene (5 bases). V gave up 1 base and J gave up 12 bases, with 16 bases separating them. CDR3 length: 13 residues. Germline V gives CDR1 LNHNV, CDR2 YYDKDF (reference sequence). The CDR3 DNA is TGTGCCACCAGCAGAGCCCTGGGAGAGATCCGGTACTTC. Translation: CATSRALGEIRYF.

The chain joins TRBV4-2 to TRBJ2-7; perhaps TRBD2 as D (6 bases). Germline CDR1 is LGHNA and CDR2 is YNFKEQ. The CDR3 extends over 15 amino acids. V lost 5 bases and J 3 bases, leaving 17 bases between the germline ends. The CDR3 DNA is TGTGCCAGCAGCTACTCCCGGGAGATAGTCTACGAGCAGTACTTC. Its translation: CASSYSREIVYEQYF.

The chain has TRBV18 and TRBJ2-5; 8 nucleotides line up with TRBD1. This CDR3 is 16 amino acids long. Losses at the gene ends were 1 base for V and 3 bases for J; bases not matched to a gene: 7. Germline V lookup: CDR1 KGHSH, CDR2 LQKENI. The CDR3 spells CASSPLGQGPKETQYF. In nucleotides, the CDR3 is TGTGCCAGCTCACCACTAGGACAGGGCCCCAAAGAGACCCAGTACTTC.

The chain employs TRBV5-1 and TRBJ2-1, with D possibly being TRBD2 (5 bases). The CDR3 contains 16 residues. Deletions cut 6 bases from V and 2 bases from J, with 18 bases between. CDR1 and CDR2 (germline): SGHRS, YFSETQ. The CDR3 coding sequence is TGCGCCAGCACCCCCAGTGGTAGCGCCACCTACAATGAGCAGTTCTTC. Translating it yields CASTPSGSATYNEQFF.

The rearrangement links TRBV4-1 to TRBJ2-2; 7 bases agree with TRBD1. The CDR3 consists of 15 residues. Germline V gene data show CDR1 as MGHRA and CDR2 as YSYEKL. Trimming at V came to 2 bases and at J to 5 bases, leaving 5 bases not matched to a gene. The CDR3 region is CASSQQNRGTGELFF. In DNA, the CDR3 is TGCGCCAGCAGCCAACAAAACAGGGGTACCGGGGAGCTGTTTTTT.

V and J are TRBV7-9 and TRBJ2-3, with 8 bases identical to TRBD1. Losses at the gene ends were 3 bases for V and 2 bases for J; bases not matched to a gene: 7. Germline values: CDR1 SEHNR, CDR2 FQNEAQ (reference sequence). The CDR3 contains 16 residues. This CDR3 is CASSLPGTGNTDTQYF. CDR3 coding DNA: TGTGCCAGCAGCTTGCCCGGGACAGGCAACACAGATACGCAGTATTTT.

The chain carries TRBV11-2 and TRBJ1-1, with 10 positions matching TRBD1. Losses at the gene ends were 1 base for V and 2 bases for J; bases not matched to a gene: 4. The CDR3 covers 16 residues. The germline gives CDR1 SGHAT, CDR2 FQNNGV. The CDR3 DNA follows: TGTGCCAGCAGCTTAGGGACAGGGGGACTAAACACTGAAGCTTTCTTT. Protein product: CASSLGTGGLNTEAFF. The complete variable domain, with remaining parts taken from reference TRBV11-2 and TRBJ1-1, reads EAGVAQSPRYKIIEKRQSVAFWCNPISGHATLYWYQQILGQGPKLLIQFQNNGVVDDSQLPKDRFSAERLKGVDSTLKIQPAKLEDSAVYLCASSLGTGGLNTEAFFGQGTRLTVV.

The chain is built from TRBV5-1 and TRBJ2-1, with 7 positions matching TRBD2. CDR3 length equals 13 residues. Germline V gene data show CDR1 as SGHRS and CDR2 as YFSETQ. Trimming took 5 bases from V and 2 from J; bases not matched to a gene: 1. DNA for the CDR3: TGCGCCAGCAGACGGGAGGCCTACAATGAGCAGTTCTTC. This gives the protein CASRREAYNEQFF.

The rearrangement joins TRBV11-2 to TRBJ1-4, with D possibly being TRBD1 (5 bases). V was shortened by 1 base and J by 0 bases, with 15 bases between the two germline ends. Germline loops: CDR1 SGHAT, CDR2 FQNNGV. The length of the CDR3 is 18 residues. The CDR3 spells CASSLAGFRTATNEKLFF. Here the CDR3 DNA reads TGTGCCAGCAGCTTAGCAGGGTTCCGTACGGCAACTAATGAAAAACTGTTTTTT.

The rearrangement joins TRBV6-5 to TRBJ1-2; D unclear. CDR1 is MNHEY, CDR2 SVGAGI, per germline. CDR3 length equals 14 residues. V was trimmed by 0 bases and J by 5 bases, leaving 10 bases between them. CDR3 protein: CASSYSRRAYGYTF. The CDR3 DNA reads as TGTGCCAGCAGTTACTCCCGGAGAGCTTATGGCTACACCTTC.